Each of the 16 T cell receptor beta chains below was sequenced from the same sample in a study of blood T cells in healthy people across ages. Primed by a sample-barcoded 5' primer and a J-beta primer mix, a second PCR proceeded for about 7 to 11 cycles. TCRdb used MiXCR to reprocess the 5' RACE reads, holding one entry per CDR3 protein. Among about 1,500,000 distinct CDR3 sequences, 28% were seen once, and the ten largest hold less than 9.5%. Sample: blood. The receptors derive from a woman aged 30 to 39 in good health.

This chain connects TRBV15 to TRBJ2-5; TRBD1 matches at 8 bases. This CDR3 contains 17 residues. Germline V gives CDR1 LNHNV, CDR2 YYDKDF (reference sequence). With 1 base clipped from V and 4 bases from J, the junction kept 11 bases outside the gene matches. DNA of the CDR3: TGTGCCACCAGCAGAGGAGGTGGCAGGGGGCAGGGAGAGACCCAGTACTTC. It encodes CATSRGGGRGQGETQYF.

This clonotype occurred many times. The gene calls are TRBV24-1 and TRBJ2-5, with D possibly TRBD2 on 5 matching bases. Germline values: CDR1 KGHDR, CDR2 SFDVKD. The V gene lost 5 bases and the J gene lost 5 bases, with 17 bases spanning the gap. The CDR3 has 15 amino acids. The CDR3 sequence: CATSAGGLREETQYF. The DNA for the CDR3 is TGTGCCACCAGTGCGGGCGGGCTGCGAGAGGAGACCCAGTACTTC.

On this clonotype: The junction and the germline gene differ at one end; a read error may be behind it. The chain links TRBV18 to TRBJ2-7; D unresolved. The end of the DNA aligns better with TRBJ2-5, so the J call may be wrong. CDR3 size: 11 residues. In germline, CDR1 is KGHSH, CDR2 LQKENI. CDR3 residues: CASSPQGTQYF. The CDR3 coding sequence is TGTGCCAGCTCACCGCAAGGGACCCAGTACTTC.

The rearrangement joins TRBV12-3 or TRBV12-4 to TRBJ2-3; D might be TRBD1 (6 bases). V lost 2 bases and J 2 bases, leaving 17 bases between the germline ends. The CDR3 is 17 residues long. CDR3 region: CASSLQFPDRFTDTQYF. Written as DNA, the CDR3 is TGTGCCAGCAGTTTACAATTCCCGGACAGATTCACAGATACGCAGTATTTT.

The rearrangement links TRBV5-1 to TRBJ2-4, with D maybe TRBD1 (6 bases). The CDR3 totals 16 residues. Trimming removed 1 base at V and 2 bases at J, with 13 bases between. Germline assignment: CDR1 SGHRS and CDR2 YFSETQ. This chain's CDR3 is CASSLWAGVSKNIQYF. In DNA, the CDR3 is TGCGCCAGCAGCTTGTGGGCAGGGGTATCCAAAAACATTCAGTACTTC.

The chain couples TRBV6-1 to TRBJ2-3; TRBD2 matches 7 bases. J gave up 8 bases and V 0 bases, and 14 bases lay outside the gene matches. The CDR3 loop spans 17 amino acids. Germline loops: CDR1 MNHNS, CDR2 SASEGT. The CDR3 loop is CASSEAPGGNLPGTQYF. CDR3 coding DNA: TGTGCCAGCAGTGAAGCCCCGGGGGGTAACCTGCCTGGTACGCAGTATTTT.

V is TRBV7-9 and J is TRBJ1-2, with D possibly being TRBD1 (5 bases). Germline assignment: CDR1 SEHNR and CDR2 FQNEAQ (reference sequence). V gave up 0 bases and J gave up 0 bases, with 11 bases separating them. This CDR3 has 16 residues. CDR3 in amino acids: CASSLAGPTANYGYTF. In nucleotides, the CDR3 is TGTGCCAGCAGCTTAGCAGGGCCGACAGCTAACTATGGCTACACCTTC.

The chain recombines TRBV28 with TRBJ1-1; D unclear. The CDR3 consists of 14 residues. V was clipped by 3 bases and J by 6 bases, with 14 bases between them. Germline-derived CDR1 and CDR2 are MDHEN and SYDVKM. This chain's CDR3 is CASSFTSWLSEAFF. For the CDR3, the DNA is TGTGCCAGCAGTTTTACTTCGTGGCTCTCTGAAGCTTTCTTT.

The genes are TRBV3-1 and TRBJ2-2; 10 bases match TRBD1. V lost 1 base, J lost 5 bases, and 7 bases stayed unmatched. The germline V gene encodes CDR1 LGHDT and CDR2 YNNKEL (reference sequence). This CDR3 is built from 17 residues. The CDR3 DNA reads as TGTGCCAGCAGCCAAGCGACAGGGGGCGCTCGGACCGGGGAGCTGTTTTTT. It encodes CASSQATGGARTGELFF.

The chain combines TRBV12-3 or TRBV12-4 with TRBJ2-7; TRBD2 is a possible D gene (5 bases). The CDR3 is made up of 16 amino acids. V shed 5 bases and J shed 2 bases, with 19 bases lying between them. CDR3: CASSQGLVWGAYEQYF. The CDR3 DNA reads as TGTGCCAGCAGTCAAGGGTTAGTTTGGGGAGCCTACGAGCAGTACTTC.

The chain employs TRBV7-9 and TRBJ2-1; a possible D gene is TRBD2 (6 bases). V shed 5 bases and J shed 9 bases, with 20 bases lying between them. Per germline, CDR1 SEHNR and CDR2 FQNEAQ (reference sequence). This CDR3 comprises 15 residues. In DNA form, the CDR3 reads TGTGCCAGCAGCCCTTGGGGGGACGCTGCAATTGAGCAGTTCTTC. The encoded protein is CASSPWGDAAIEQFF.

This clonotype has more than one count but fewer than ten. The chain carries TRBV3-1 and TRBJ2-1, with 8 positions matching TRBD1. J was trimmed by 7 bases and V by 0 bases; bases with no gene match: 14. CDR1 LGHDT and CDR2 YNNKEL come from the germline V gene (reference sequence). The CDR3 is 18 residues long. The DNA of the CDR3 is TGTGCCAGCAGCCAAGATGTATTAATAGGACAGGGTGGGAATGAGCAGTTCTTC. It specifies CASSQDVLIGQGGNEQFF.

The CDR3 coding sequence is TGTGCCAGCAGCGTAGCTAGCGCTAGCGGGAGTAGGGGTGAGCAGTTCTTC. Translating gives CASSVASASGSRGEQFF. The rearrangement links TRBV9 to TRBJ2-1, with 10 bases fitting TRBD2. Germline CDR1 reads SGDLS; CDR2 reads YYNGEE. This CDR3 is built from 17 residues. The ends lost 0 bases at V and 9 bases at J; junction bases unmatched: 12.

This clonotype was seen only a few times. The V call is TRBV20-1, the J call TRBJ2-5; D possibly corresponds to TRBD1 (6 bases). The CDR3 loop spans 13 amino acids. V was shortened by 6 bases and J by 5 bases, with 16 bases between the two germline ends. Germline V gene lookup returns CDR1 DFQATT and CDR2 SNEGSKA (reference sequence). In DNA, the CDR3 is TGCAGTGCCCTCCAGGGGCGGTGGGAGACCCAGTACTTC. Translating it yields CSALQGRWETQYF.

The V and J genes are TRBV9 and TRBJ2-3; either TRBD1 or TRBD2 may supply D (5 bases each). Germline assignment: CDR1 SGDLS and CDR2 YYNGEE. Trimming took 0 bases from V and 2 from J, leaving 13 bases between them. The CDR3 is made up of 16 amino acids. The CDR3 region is CASSVDGADPTDTQYF. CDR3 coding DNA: TGTGCCAGCAGCGTAGACGGGGCGGACCCCACAGATACGCAGTATTTT.

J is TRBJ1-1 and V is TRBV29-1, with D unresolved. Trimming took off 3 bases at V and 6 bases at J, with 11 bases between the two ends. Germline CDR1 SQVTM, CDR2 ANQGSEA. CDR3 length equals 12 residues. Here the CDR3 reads CSVEAGFAEAFF. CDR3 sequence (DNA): TGCAGCGTTGAGGCGGGTTTCGCTGAAGCTTTCTTT.